This T cell receptor (beta chain) is from a study of CD8+ T cells in alopecia areata. Treatment indicated: oral pan-JAK inhibitor, 5-10 mg twice daily. Individuals with alopecia areata gave both lesional scalp punch biopsies and peripheral blood for collection. The CDR3 loop spans 16 amino acids. Germline CDR1 SGDLS, CDR2 YYNGEE. Trimming removed 0 bases at V and 2 bases at J, with 14 bases between. RNA extraction and reverse transcription yielded cDNA as sequencing template. The method was immunoSEQ multiplex PCR; TCRdb's version includes in-frame clones alone and lacks a portion of them. Here the sample spans 15,000 to 20,000 clones, around three fifths being singletons.

The receptor comes from a human donor with alopecia areata. This chain connects TRBV9 to TRBJ1-1; no reliable D call. The sequencing used skin, collected at week 4, from a patient treated with tofacitinib. The CDR3 loop is CASSVGSPYQNTEAFF. For the CDR3, the DNA is TGTGCCAGCAGCGTAGGCAGCCCATATCAAAACACTGAAGCTTTCTTT.